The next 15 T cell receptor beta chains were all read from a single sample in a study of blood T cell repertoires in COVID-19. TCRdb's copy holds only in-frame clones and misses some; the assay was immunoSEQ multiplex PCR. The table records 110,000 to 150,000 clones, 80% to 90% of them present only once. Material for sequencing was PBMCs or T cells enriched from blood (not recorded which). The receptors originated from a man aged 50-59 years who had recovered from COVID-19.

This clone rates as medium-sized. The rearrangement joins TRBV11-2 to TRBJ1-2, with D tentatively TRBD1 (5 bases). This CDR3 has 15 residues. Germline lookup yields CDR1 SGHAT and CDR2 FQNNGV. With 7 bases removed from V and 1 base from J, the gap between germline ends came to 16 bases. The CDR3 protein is CASTPFSGFNYGYTF. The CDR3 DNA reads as TGTGCCAGCACCCCCTTTTCAGGGTTTAACTATGGCTACACCTTC.

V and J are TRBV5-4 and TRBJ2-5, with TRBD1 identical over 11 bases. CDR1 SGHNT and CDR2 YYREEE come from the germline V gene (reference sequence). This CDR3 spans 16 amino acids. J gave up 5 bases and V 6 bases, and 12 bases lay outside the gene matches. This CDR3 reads CASTQRTGGLGETQYF. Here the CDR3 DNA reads TGTGCCAGCACCCAAAGGACAGGGGGCTTAGGGGAGACCCAGTACTTC.

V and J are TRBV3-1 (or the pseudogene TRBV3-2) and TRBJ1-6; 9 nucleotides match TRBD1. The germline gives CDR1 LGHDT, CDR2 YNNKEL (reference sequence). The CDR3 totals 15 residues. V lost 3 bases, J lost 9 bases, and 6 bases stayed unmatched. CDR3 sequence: CASSHLPGQGSPLHF. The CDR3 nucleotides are TGTGCCAGCAGCCACCTTCCGGGACAGGGTTCACCCCTCCACTTT.

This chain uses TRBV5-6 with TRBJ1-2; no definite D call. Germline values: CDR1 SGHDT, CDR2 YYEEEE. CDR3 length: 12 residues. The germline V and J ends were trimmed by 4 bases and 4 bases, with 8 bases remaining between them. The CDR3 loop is CASSQHVYGYTF. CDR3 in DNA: TGTGCCAGCAGCCAACACGTCTATGGCTACACCTTC.

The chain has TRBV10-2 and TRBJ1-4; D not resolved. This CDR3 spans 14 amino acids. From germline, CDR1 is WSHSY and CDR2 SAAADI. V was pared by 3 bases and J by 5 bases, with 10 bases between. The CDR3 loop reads CASSDQARNEKLFF. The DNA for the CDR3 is TGCGCCAGCAGTGATCAGGCAAGGAATGAAAAACTGTTTTTT.

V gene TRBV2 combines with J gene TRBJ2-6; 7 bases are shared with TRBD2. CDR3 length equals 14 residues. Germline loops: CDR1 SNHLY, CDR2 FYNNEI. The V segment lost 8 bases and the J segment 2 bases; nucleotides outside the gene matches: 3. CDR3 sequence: CASVREAGANVLTF. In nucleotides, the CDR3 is TGTGCCAGCGTTCGGGAGGCTGGGGCCAACGTCCTGACTTTC.

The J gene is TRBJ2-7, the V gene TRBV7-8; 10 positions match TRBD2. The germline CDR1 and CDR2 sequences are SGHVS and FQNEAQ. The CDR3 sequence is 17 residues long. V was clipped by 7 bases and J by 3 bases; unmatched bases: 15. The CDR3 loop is CASILGGVTSGNYEQYF. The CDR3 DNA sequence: TGTGCCAGCATCTTGGGGGGGGTCACTAGCGGGAACTACGAGCAGTACTTC.

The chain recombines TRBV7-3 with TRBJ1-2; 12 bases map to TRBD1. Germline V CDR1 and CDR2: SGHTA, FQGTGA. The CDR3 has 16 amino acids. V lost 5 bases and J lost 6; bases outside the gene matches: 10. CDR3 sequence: CASSTAPGQGAHGYTF. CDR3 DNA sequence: TGTGCCAGCAGCACCGCTCCGGGACAGGGGGCTCATGGCTACACCTTC.

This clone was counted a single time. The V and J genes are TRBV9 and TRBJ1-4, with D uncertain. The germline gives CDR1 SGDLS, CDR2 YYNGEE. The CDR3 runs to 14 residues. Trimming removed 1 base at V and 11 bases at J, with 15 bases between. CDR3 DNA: TGTGCCAGCAGCGTATCAACGAGGGCTGAGAAACTGTTTTTT. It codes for CASSVSTRAEKLFF.

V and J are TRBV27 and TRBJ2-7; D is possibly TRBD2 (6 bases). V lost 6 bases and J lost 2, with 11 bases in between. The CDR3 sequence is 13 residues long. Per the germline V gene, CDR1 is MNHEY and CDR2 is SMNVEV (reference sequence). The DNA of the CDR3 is TGTGCCAGCAGGCGGGACGCGGCCTACGAGCAGTACGTC. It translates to CASRRDAAYEQYV.

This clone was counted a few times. CDR3 sequence reads: CASSLQADRGGDGYTF. Here the CDR3 DNA reads TGTGCCAGCTCACTGCAAGCAGACAGGGGCGGAGATGGCTACACCTTC. V usage is TRBV18 and J usage is TRBJ1-2, with 8 positions matching TRBD1. This CDR3 comprises 16 residues. CDR1 is KGHSH and CDR2 is LQKENI in the germline V gene. Unmatched junction bases numbered 13, after V lost 4 bases and J lost 6 bases.

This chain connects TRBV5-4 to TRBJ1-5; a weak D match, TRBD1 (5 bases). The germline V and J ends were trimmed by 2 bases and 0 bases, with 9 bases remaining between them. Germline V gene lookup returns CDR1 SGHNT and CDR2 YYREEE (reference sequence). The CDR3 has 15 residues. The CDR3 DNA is TGTGCCAGCAGCTTTGGGGGGGATAGCAATCAGCCCCAGCATTTT. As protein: CASSFGGDSNQPQHF.

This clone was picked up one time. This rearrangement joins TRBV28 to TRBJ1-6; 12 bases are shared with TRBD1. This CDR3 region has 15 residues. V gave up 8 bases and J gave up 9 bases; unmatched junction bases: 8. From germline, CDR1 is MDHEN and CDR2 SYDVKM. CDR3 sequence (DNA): TGTGCCAGCCGAACCGGGACAGGGGGCAGTTCACCCCTCCACTTT. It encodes CASRTGTGGSSPLHF.

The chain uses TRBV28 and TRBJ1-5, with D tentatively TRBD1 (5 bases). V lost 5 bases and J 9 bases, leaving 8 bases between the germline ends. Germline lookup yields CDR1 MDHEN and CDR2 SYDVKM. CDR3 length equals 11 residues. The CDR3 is CASSRQGPQHF. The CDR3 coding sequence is TGTGCCAGCAGTCGCCAGGGGCCCCAGCATTTT.

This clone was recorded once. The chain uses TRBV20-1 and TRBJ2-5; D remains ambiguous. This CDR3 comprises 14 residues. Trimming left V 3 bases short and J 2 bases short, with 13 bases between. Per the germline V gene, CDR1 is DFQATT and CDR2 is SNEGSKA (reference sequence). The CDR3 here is CSASAARSQETQYF. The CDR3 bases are TGCAGTGCTAGTGCAGCGAGATCTCAAGAGACCCAGTACTTC.